One and the same sample provided the 20 T cell receptor beta chains below, sequenced in a study of shared clonotypes between healthy human individuals. Cells designated naive CD8 were CD45RO-negative and were positively selected for CCR7, with terminally differentiated effector memory CD45RA+ cells excluded. Only in-frame clones appear in the TCRdb table, and some are missing; sequencing was by immunoSEQ multiplex PCR. The sample lists about 2 million clones, about 95% seen once, with more than 0.95% in the top ten. Sequenced sample: naive CD8+ T cells sorted from blood. The receptors come from a man between 18 and 35 years old in good health.

As DNA, the CDR3 is TGTGCCATCCTTATGGGACAGTCAGGCAAAGAGACCCAGTACTTC. Translation: CAILMGQSGKETQYF. The V call is TRBV7-9, the J call TRBJ2-5, with 7 positions matching TRBD1. V trimming: 10 bases; J trimming: 3 bases; junction bases outside the gene matches: 14. Looked up from germline, CDR1 is SEHNR and CDR2 is FQNEAQ (reference sequence). The CDR3 is made up of 15 amino acids.

The chain is built from TRBV4-1 and TRBJ1-1; D may be TRBD1 (6 bases). CDR1 is MGHRA and CDR2 is YSYEKL in the germline V gene. This CDR3 comprises 15 residues. V shed 4 bases and J shed 1 base, with 13 bases lying between them. CDR3 amino acids: CASSPQRGGNTEAFF. CDR3 DNA: TGCGCCAGCAGCCCACAAAGGGGGGGGAACACTGAAGCTTTCTTT.

CDR3 sequence: CASSLLVSSGGPYEQYF. The CDR3 bases are TGTGCCAGCAGCTTACTAGTATCTAGCGGGGGGCCCTACGAGCAGTACTTC. J is TRBJ2-7 and V is TRBV7-6; 11 bases align to TRBD2. Germline values: CDR1 SGHVS, CDR2 FNYEAQ. Losses at the gene ends were 2 bases for V and 2 bases for J; bases not matched to a gene: 8. The CDR3 contains 17 residues.

V usage is TRBV4-2 and J usage is TRBJ1-4; no reliable D call. From germline, CDR1 is LGHNA and CDR2 YNFKEQ. Trimming shortened V by 2 bases and J by 0 bases, and 4 bases separated the two germline ends. The CDR3 runs 14 residues. The CDR3 region has the DNA TGTGCCAGCAGCCAATATGCAACTAATGAAAAACTGTTTTTT. Its protein product is CASSQYATNEKLFF.

With regard to this clone: At the DNA level, this CDR3 is encoded by other sequences in the same sample as well. This rearrangement joins TRBV7-9 to TRBJ2-1; D unresolved. V gave up 1 base and J gave up 10 bases, with 8 bases separating them. CDR1 and CDR2 from the germline V gene are SEHNR and FQNEAQ (reference sequence). The CDR3 is 12 residues long. The CDR3 sequence is CASSLEGWEQFF. As DNA, the CDR3 is TGTGCCAGCAGCTTAGAGGGCTGGGAGCAGTTCTTC.

This sequence joins TRBV19 and TRBJ2-1, with 8 nucleotides matching TRBD1. The germline CDR1 and CDR2 sequences are LNHDA and SQIVND (reference sequence). The CDR3 spans 14 residues. Losses at the gene ends were 7 bases for V and 8 bases for J; bases not matched to a gene: 10. The CDR3 loop is CASTGTGSIHEQFF. DNA for the CDR3: TGTGCCAGTACCGGGACAGGAAGTATACATGAGCAGTTCTTC. The entire variable domain, with the rest obtained from reference TRBV19 and TRBJ2-1, is as follows: DGGITQSPKYLFRKEGQNVTLSCEQNLNHDAMYWYRQDPGQGLRLIYYSQIVNDFQKGDIAEGYSVSREKKESFPLTVTSAQKNPTAFYLCASTGTGSIHEQFFGPGTRLTVL.

The chain employs TRBV5-1 and TRBJ2-5; D possibly uses TRBD1 or TRBD2 (5 bases each). The CDR3 has 14 amino acids. V was trimmed by 1 base and J by 1 base, leaving 8 bases between them. In germline, CDR1 is SGHRS, CDR2 YFSETQ. This CDR3 is CASSLKRGQETQYF. CDR3 coding DNA: TGCGCCAGCAGCTTGAAGAGGGGCCAAGAGACCCAGTACTTC.

This chain links TRBV5-1 with TRBJ2-7; 10 bases are shared with TRBD2. The CDR3 length is 15 residues. V dropped 4 bases and J dropped 2; count of bases not matched to a gene: 6. From germline, CDR1 is SGHRS and CDR2 YFSETQ. The CDR3 DNA reads as TGCGCCAGCAGCGATACTAGCGGGGAGACCTACGAGCAGTACTTC. Its translation is CASSDTSGETYEQYF.

The chain is built from TRBV5-4 and TRBJ2-7; TRBD2 matches at 14 bases. Germline lookup yields CDR1 SGHNT and CDR2 YYREEE (reference sequence). V dropped 4 bases and J dropped 6; count of bases not matched to a gene: 9. This CDR3 has 16 amino acids. In DNA, the CDR3 is TGTGCCAGCAGCCAAAGACTAGCGGGAGGGCCTGGCGAGCAGTACTTC. As protein: CASSQRLAGGPGEQYF.

Turning to this clone: Within the sample, other DNA sequences also encode this same CDR3. The chain's CDR3 is CASSFADTQYF. The CDR3 nucleotides read TGTGCCAGCAGTTTTGCAGATACGCAGTATTTT. The chain joins TRBV27 to TRBJ2-3; D gene unclear. Per germline, CDR1 MNHEY and CDR2 SMNVEV (reference sequence). Trimming left V 3 bases short and J 4 bases short, with 2 bases between. The CDR3 covers 11 residues.

This clone was counted between two and nine times. The gene calls are TRBV11-2 and TRBJ1-2, with D possibly matching TRBD1 (6 bases). Germline CDR1 and CDR2: SGHAT and FQNNGV. This CDR3 comprises 11 residues. With 4 bases removed from V and 7 bases from J, the gap between germline ends came to 7 bases. This CDR3 is CASSYRAGYTF. In DNA, the CDR3 is TGTGCCAGCAGCTACAGGGCTGGCTACACCTTC. The full variable domain, in which reference TRBV11-2 and TRBJ1-2 provide the parts outside the CDR3, is EAGVAQSPRYKIIEKRQSVAFWCNPISGHATLYWYQQILGQGPKLLIQFQNNGVVDDSQLPKDRFSAERLKGVDSTLKIQPAKLEDSAVYLCASSYRAGYTFGSGTRLTVV.

To note about this clone: Within the sample, other DNA sequences also encode this same CDR3. The gene calls are TRBV9 and TRBJ2-7, with D unresolved. With 0 bases removed from V and 4 bases from J, the gap between germline ends came to 8 bases. The CDR3 is 13 residues long. Germline V gene data show CDR1 as SGDLS and CDR2 as YYNGEE. CDR3: CASSVATSYEQYF. The CDR3, as DNA: TGTGCCAGCAGCGTAGCTACGAGTTACGAGCAGTACTTC.

Points on this clone: The sample contains more than one DNA sequence encoding this CDR3. For the CDR3, the DNA is TGTGCCAGCAGTGAACGGGGCACCTACAATGAGCAGTTCTTC. This translates into CASSERGTYNEQFF. The rearrangement uses TRBV6-1 and TRBJ2-1, with D possibly called TRBD1 or TRBD2 (5 bases each). Germline lookup yields CDR1 MNHNS and CDR2 SASEGT. The CDR3 extends over 14 amino acids. V lost 2 bases and J 2 bases, leaving 7 bases between the germline ends.

This chain connects TRBV7-9 to TRBJ2-3; D not certain. V was trimmed by 2 bases and J by 2 bases, leaving 11 bases between them. The CDR3 contains 15 residues. Germline V CDR1 and CDR2: SEHNR, FQNEAQ (reference sequence). Here the CDR3 reads CASSLLLGPTDTQYF. As DNA, the CDR3 is TGTGCCAGCAGCTTACTGCTAGGGCCCACAGATACGCAGTATTTT.

As concerns this clone: Different DNA sequences within this sample yield the same CDR3. The chain employs TRBV27 and TRBJ1-1; 8 bases agree with TRBD1. The trim removed 5 bases at V and 2 bases at J, leaving 4 bases unmatched. The CDR3 contains 14 residues. In germline, CDR1 is MNHEY, CDR2 SMNVEV (reference sequence). The CDR3 sequence: CASSVQGANTEAFF. As DNA, the CDR3 is TGTGCCAGCAGTGTTCAGGGGGCTAACACTGAAGCTTTCTTT.

The DNA for the CDR3 is TGTGCCTGGAGCATCGGGAGCGGCTACAATGAGCAGTTCTTC. Its protein product is CAWSIGSGYNEQFF. The chain carries TRBV30 and TRBJ2-1; tentative D call: TRBD2 (6 bases). Trimming left V 3 bases short and J 3 bases short, with 12 bases between. Germline V gene sequence: CDR1 GTSNPN, CDR2 SVGIG (reference sequence). This CDR3 has 14 residues.

The V and J genes are TRBV28 and TRBJ1-2; perhaps TRBD1 as D (5 bases). This CDR3 region has 13 residues. The V and J ends lost 6 bases and 3 bases respectively, with 11 bases between them. Germline CDR1 is MDHEN and CDR2 is SYDVKM. The CDR3 sequence is CASSSQAYYGYTF. The CDR3 bases are TGTGCCAGCAGCTCACAGGCCTACTATGGCTACACCTTC.

Only one count was recorded for this clone. V usage is TRBV7-9 and J usage is TRBJ2-1; D may match TRBD1 or TRBD2 (5 bases each). Germline-derived CDR1 and CDR2 are SEHNR and FQNEAQ (reference sequence). There are 15 residues in the CDR3. V lost 8 bases to trimming and J lost 1 base, with 15 bases between them. In DNA form, the CDR3 reads TGTGCCAGCGCACCCTGGGGGATATCCTACAATGAGCAGTTCTTC. This encodes CASAPWGISYNEQFF.

The chain employs TRBV7-9 and TRBJ2-1; tentatively, D is TRBD1 (6 bases). The germline CDR1 and CDR2 sequences are SEHNR and FQNEAQ (reference sequence). The CDR3 covers 15 residues. The V gene lost 5 bases and the J gene lost 4 bases, with 15 bases spanning the gap. CDR3 sequence: CASSRESTGYNEQFF. DNA of the CDR3: TGTGCCAGCAGCAGGGAGTCGACAGGTTACAATGAGCAGTTCTTC.

This chain joins TRBV28 and TRBJ2-3; D remains ambiguous. Between the trimmed V and J ends, which lost 6 bases and 4 bases, there was a span of 11 bases. There are 13 residues in the CDR3. Germline CDR1 reads MDHEN; CDR2 reads SYDVKM. CDR3 residues: CASSWVIADTQYF. The DNA for the CDR3 is TGTGCCAGCAGCTGGGTAATTGCAGATACGCAGTATTTT.